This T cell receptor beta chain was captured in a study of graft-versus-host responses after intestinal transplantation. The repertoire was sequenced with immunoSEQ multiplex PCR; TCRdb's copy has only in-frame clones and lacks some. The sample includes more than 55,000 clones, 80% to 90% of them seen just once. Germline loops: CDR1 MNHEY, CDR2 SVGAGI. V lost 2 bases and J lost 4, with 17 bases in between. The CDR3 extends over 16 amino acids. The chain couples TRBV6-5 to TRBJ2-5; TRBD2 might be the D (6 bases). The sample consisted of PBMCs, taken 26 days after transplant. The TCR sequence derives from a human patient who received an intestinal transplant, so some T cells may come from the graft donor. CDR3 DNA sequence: TGTGCCAGCAGTTACGGAGCGGCGGGGATGGGAGAGACCCAGTACTTC. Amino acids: CASSYGAAGMGETQYF.